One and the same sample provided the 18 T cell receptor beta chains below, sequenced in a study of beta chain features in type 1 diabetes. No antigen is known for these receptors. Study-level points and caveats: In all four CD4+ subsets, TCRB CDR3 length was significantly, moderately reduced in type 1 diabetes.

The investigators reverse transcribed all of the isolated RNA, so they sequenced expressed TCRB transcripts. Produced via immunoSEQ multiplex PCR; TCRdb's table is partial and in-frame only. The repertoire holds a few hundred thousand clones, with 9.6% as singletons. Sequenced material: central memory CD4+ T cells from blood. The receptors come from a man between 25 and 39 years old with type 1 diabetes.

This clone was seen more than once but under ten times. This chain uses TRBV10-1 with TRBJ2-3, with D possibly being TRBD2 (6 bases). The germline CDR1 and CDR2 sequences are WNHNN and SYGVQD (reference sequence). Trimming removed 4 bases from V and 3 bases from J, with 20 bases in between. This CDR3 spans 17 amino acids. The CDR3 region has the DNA TGCGCCAGCAGTGGATCCCCGGGAAGCGGAGGGACAGATACGCAGTATTTT. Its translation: CASSGSPGSGGTDTQYF.

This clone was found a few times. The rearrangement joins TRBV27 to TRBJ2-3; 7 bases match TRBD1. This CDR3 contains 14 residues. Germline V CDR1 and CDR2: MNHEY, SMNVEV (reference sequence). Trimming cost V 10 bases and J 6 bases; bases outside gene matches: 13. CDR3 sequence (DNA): TGTGCCACCAAGACAGGGTTCACGCGCGATACGCAGTATTTT. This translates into CATKTGFTRDTQYF.

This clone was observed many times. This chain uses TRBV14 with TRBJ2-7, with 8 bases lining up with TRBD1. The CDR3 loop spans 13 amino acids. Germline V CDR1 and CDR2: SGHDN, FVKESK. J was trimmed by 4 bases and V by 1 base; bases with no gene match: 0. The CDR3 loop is CASSQGTGYEQYF. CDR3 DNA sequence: TGTGCCAGCAGCCAAGGGACAGGGTACGAGCAGTACTTC.

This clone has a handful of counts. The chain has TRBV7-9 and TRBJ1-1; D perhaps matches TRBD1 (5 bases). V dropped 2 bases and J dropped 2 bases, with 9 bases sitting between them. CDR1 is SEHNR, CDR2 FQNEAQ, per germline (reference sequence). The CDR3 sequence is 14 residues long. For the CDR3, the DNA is TGTGCCAGCAGCTTACAGGGTTTTAACACTGAAGCTTTCTTT. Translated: CASSLQGFNTEAFF.

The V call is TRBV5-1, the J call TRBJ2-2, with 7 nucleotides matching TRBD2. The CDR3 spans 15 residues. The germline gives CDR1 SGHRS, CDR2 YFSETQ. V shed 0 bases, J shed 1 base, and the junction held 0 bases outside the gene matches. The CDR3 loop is CASSLASGNTGELFF. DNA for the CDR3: TGCGCCAGCAGCTTGGCTAGCGGGAACACCGGGGAGCTGTTTTTT. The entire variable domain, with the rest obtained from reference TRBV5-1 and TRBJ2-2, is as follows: KAGVTQTPRYLIKTRGQQVTLSCSPISGHRSVSWYQQTPGQGLQFLFEYFSETQRNKGNFPGRFSGRQFSNSRSEMNVSTLELGDSALYLCASSLASGNTGELFFGEGSRLTVL.

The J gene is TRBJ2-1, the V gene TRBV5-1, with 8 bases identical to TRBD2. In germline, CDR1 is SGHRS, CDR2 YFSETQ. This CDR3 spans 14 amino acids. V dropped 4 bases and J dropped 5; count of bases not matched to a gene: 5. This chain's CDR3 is CASSPGRADNEQFF. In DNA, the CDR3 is TGCGCCAGCAGCCCCGGGAGGGCAGACAATGAGCAGTTCTTC.

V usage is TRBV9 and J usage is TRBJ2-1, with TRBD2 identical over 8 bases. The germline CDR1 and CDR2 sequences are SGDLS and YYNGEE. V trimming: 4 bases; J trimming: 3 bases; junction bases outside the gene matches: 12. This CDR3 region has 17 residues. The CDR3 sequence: CASSQDRASGHYNEQFF. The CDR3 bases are TGTGCCAGCAGCCAAGATAGAGCTAGCGGGCACTACAATGAGCAGTTCTTC.

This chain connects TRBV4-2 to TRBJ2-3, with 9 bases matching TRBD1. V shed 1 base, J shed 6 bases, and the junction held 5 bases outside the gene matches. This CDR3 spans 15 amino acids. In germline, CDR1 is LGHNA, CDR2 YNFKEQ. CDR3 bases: TGTGCCAGCAGCCAAGGACAGGGGGGTGAGGATACGCAGTATTTT. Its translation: CASSQGQGGEDTQYF.

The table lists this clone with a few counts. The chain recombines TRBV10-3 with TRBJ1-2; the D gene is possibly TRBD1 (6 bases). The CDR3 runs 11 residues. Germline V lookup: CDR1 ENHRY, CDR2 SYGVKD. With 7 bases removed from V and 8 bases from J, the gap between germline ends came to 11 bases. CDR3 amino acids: CAITWGGGYTF. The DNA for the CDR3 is TGTGCCATCACCTGGGGGGGCGGCTACACCTTC.

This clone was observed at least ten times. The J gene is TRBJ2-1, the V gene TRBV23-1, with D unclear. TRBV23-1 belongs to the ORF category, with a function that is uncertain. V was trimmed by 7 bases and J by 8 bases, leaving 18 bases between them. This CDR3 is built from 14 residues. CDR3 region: CASNINSWEDEQFF. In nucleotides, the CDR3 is TGCGCCAGCAATATAAACTCCTGGGAAGATGAGCAGTTCTTC.

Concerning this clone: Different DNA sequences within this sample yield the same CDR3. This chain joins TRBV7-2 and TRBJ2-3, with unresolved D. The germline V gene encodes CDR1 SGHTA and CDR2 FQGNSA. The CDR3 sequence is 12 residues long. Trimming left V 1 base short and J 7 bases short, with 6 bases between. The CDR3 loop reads CASSLEGNTQYF. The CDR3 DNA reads TGTGCCAGCAGCTTAGAAGGGAATACGCAGTATTTT.

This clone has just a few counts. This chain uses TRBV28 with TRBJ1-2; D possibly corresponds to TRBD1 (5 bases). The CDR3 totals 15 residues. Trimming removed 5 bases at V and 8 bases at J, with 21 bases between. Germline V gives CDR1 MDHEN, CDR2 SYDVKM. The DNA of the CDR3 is TGTGCCAGCAGTAGGCAGGAATTCGGGACCAAGGGCTACACCTTC. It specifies CASSRQEFGTKGYTF.

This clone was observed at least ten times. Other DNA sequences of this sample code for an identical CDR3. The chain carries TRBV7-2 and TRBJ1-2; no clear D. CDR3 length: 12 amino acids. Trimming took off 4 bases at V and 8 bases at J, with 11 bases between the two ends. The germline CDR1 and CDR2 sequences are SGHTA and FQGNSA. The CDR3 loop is CASSSRRSGYTF. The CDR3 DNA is TGTGCCAGCAGCTCCCGTCGTTCCGGCTACACCTTC.

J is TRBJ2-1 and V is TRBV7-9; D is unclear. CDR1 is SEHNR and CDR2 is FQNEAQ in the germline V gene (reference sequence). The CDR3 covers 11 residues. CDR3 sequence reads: CAWALYNEQFF. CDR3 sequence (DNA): TGTGCGTGGGCCCTCTACAATGAGCAGTTCTTC.

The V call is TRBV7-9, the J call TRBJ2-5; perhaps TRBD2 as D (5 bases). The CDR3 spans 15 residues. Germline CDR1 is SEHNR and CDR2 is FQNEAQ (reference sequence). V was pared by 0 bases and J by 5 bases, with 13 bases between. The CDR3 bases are TGTGCCAGCAGCTTAGCGACGGGAATGGGGGAGACCCAGTACTTC. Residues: CASSLATGMGETQYF.

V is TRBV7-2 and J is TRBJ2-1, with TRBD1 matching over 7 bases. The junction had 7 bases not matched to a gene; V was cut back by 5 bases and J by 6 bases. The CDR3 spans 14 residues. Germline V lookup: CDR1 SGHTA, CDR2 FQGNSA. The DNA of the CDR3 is TGTGCCAGCAGCCCACTGACAGGGATCAATGAGCAGTTCTTC. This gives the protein CASSPLTGINEQFF.

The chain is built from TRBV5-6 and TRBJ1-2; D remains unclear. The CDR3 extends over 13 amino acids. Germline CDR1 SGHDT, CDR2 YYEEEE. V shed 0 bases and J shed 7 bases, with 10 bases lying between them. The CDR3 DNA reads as TGTGCCAGCAGCTTGGCCGAGGAAGGTGGCTACACCTTC. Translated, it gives CASSLAEEGGYTF.

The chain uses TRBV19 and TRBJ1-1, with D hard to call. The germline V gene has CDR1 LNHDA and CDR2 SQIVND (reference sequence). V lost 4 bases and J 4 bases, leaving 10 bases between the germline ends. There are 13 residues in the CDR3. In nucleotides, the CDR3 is TGTGCCAGTAGTAGCGGCAGATTCACTGAAGCTTTCTTT. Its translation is CASSSGRFTEAFF.